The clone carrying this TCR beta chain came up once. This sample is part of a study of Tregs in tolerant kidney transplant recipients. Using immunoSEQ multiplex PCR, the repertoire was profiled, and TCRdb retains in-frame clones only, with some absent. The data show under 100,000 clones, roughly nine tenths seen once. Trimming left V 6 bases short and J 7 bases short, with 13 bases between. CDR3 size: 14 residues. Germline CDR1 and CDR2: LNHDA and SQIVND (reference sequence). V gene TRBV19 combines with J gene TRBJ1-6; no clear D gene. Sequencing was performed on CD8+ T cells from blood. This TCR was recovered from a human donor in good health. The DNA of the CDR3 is TGTGCCAGTAGCCCGGTGGTAGGGAATTCACCCCTCCACTTT. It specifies CASSPVVGNSPLHF.